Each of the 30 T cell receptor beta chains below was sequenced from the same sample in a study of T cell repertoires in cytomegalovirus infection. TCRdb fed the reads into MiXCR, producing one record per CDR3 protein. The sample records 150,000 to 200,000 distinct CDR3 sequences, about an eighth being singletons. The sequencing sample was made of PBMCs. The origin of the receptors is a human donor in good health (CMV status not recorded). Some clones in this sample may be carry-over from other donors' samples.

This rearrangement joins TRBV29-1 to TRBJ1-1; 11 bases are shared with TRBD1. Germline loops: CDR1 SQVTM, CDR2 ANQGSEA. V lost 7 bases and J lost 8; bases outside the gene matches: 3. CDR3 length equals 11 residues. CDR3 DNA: TGCAGCGCCGGGACAGGGGGGGAAGCTTTCTTT. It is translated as CSAGTGGEAFF.

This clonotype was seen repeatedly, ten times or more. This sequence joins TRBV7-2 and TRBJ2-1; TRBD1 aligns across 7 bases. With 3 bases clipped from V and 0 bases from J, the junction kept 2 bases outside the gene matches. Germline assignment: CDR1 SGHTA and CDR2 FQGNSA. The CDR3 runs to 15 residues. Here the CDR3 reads CASSLNRGSYNEQFF. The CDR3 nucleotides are TGTGCCAGCAGCTTGAACAGGGGCTCCTACAATGAGCAGTTCTTC.

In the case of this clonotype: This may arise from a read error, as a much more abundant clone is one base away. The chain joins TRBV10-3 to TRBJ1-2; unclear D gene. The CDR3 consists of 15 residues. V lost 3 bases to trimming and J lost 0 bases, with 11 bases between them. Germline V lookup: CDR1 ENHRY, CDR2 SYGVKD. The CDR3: CAISDTLAPNYGYTF. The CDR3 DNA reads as TGTGCCATCAGTGATACGCTCGCCCCTAACTATGGCTACACCTTC.

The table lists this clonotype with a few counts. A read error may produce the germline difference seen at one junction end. CDR3 coding DNA: TGCGCCAGCAGCCAAGGCGGTTTGAAGTACACAGGTACGCAGTATTTT. As protein: CASSQGGLKYTGTQYF. The chain carries TRBV4-1 and TRBJ2-3, with D possibly matching TRBD1 (5 bases). Looked up from germline, CDR1 is MGHRA and CDR2 is YSYEKL. This CDR3 contains 16 residues.

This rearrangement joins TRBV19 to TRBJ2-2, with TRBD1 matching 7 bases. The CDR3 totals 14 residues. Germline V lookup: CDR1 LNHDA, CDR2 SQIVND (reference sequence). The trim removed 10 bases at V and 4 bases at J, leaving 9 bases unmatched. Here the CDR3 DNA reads TGTGCCATCCGATCCGACAGGGCCACCGGGGAGCTGTTTTTT. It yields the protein CAIRSDRATGELFF.

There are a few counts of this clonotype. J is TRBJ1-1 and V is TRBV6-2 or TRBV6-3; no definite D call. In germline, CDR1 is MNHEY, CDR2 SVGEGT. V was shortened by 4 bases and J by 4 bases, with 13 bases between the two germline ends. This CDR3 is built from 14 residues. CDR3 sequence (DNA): TGTGCCAGCAGTTTACATTCCCGGGGCACTGAAGCTTTCTTT. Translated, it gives CASSLHSRGTEAFF.

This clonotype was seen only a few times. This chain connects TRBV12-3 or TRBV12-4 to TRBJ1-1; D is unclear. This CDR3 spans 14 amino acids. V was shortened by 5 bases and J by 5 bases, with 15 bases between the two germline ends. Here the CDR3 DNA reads TGTGCCAGCAGTACCGGGCTCCTCAGGACTGAAGCTTTCTTT. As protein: CASSTGLLRTEAFF.

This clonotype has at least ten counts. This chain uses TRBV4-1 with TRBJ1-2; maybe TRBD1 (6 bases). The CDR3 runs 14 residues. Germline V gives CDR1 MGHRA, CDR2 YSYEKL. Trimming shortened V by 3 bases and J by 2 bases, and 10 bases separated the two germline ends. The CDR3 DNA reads TGCGCCAGCAGCCATCTCGGACAGAACTATGGCTACACCTTC. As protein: CASSHLGQNYGYTF.

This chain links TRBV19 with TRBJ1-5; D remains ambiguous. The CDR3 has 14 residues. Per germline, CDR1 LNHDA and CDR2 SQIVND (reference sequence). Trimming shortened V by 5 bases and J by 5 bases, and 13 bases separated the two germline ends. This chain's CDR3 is CASSPVGLYQPQHF. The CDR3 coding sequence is TGTGCCAGTAGTCCCGTCGGCCTTTATCAGCCCCAGCATTTT. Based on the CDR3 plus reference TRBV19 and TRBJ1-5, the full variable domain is DGGITQSPKYLFRKEGQNVTLSCEQNLNHDAMYWYRQDPGQGLRLIYYSQIVNDFQKGDIAEGYSVSREKKESFPLTVTSAQKNPTAFYLCASSPVGLYQPQHFGDGTRLSIL.

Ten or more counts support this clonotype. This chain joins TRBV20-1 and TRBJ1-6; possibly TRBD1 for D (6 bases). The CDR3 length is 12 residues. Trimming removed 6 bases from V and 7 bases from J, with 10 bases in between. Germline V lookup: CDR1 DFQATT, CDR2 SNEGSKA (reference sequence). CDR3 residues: CSALTGNSPLHF. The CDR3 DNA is TGCAGTGCCCTAACAGGGAATTCACCCCTCCACTTT.

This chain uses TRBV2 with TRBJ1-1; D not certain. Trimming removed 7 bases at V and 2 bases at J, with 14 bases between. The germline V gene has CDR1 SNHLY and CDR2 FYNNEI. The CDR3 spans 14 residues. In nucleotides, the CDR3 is TGTGCCAGCACCTCGTCGAGGGATAACACTGAAGCTTTCTTT. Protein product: CASTSSRDNTEAFF.

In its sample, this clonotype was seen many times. In DNA, the CDR3 is TGTGCCAGCAGGCCTGGACTAGCGGGAGGGAACATTCAGTACTTC. This encodes CASRPGLAGGNIQYF. The rearrangement links TRBV12-3 or TRBV12-4 to TRBJ2-4; 15 positions match TRBD2. This CDR3 contains 15 residues. V dropped 6 bases and J dropped 7; count of bases not matched to a gene: 4.

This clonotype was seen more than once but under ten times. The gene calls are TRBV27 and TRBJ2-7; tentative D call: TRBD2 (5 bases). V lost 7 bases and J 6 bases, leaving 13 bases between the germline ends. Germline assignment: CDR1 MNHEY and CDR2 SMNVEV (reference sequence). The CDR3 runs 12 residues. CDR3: CASTEGRGEQYF. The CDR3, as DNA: TGTGCCAGCACCGAGGGCCGGGGCGAGCAGTACTTC.

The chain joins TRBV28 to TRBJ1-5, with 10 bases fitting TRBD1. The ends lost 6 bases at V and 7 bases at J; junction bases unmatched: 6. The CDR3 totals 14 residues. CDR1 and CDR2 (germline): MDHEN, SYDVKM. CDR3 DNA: TGTGCCAGCAGCCCGGGACAGGGGTTCCAGCCCCAGCATTTT. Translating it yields CASSPGQGFQPQHF.

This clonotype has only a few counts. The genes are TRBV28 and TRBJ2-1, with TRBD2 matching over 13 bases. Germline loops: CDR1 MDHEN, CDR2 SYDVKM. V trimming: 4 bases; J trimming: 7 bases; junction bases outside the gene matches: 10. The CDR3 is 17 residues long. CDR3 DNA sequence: TGTGCCAGCAGTTCATTCGGACTAGCGGGAGCTCGAAATGAGCAGTTCTTC. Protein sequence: CASSSFGLAGARNEQFF.

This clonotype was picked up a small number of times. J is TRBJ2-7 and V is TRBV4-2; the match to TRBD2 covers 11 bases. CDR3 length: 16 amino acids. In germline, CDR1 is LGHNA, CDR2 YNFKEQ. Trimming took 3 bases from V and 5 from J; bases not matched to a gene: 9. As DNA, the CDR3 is TGTGCCAGCAGCCAGGTTGGGACTAGCGGTTCGGACGAGCAGTACTTC. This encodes CASSQVGTSGSDEQYF.

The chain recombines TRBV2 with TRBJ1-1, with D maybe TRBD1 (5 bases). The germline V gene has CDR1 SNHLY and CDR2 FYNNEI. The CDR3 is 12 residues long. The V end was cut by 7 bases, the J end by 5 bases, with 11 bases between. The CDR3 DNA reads TGTGCCAGCATGATATGGGGGACTGAAGCTTTCTTT. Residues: CASMIWGTEAFF.

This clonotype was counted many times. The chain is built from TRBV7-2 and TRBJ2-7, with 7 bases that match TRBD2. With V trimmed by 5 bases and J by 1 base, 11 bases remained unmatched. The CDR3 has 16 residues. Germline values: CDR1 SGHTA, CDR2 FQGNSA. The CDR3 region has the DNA TGTGCCAGCAGCCAAAATGGTGCGGGAGTGTCCTACGAGCAGTACTTC. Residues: CASSQNGAGVSYEQYF.

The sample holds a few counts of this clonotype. The DNA for the CDR3 is TGTGCCACCAGTGGCTCCCCCCCGGACAGTCGGGGCGAGCAGTACTTC. This codes for CATSGSPPDSRGEQYF. The chain recombines TRBV24-1 with TRBJ2-7, with D perhaps matching TRBD1 (6 bases). Germline assignment: CDR1 KGHDR and CDR2 SFDVKD. CDR3 length equals 16 residues. Trimming stripped 5 bases from V and 6 bases from J, with 22 bases between.

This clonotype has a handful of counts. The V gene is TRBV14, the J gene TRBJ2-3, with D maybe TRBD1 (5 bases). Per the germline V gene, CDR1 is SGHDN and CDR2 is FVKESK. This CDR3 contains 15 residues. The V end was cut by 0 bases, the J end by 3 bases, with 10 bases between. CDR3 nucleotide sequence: TGTGCCAGCAGCCAAGATGGCAGGGCTACAGATACGCAGTATTTT. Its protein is CASSQDGRATDTQYF.

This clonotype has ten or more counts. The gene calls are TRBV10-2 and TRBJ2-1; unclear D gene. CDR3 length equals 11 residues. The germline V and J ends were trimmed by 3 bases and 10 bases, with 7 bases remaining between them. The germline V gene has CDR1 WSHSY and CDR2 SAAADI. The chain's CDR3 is CASSDLGEQFF. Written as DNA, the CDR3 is TGCGCCAGCAGTGACCTCGGGGAGCAGTTCTTC.

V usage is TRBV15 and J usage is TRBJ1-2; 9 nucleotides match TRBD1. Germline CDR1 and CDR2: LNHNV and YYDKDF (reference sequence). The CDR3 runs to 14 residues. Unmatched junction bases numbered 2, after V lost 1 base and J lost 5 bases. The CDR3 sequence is CATSRAGTGYGYTF. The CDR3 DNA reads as TGTGCCACCAGCAGAGCCGGGACAGGGTATGGCTACACCTTC.

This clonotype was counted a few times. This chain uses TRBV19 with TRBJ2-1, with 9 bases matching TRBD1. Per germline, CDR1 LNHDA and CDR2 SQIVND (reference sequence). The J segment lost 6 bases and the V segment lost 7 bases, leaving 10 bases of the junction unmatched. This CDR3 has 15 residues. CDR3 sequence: CASINLGQGSNEQFF. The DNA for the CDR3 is TGTGCCAGTATCAATCTGGGACAGGGTAGCAATGAGCAGTTCTTC. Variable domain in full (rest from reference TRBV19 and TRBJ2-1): DGGITQSPKYLFRKEGQNVTLSCEQNLNHDAMYWYRQDPGQGLRLIYYSQIVNDFQKGDIAEGYSVSREKKESFPLTVTSAQKNPTAFYLCASINLGQGSNEQFFGPGTRLTVL.

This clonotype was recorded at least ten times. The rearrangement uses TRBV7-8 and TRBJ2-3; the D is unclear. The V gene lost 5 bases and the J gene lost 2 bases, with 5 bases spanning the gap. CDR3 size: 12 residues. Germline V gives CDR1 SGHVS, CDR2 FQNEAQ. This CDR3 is CASSGATDTQYF. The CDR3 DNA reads TGTGCCAGCAGCGGAGCCACAGATACGCAGTATTTT.

CDR3 in DNA: TGCAGCGTTACTGGGGCGCGCGGGAACACTGAAGCTTTCTTT. It yields the protein CSVTGARGNTEAFF. J is TRBJ1-1 and V is TRBV29-1, with a tentative D call TRBD1 (5 bases). Trimming took off 5 bases at V and 1 base at J, with 14 bases between the two ends. Germline loops: CDR1 SQVTM, CDR2 ANQGSEA. The CDR3 is made up of 14 amino acids.

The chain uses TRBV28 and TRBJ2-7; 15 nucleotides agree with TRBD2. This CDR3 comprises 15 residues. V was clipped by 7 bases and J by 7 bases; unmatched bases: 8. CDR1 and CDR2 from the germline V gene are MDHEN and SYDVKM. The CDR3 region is CASTSNGLAGGEQYF. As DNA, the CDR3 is TGTGCCAGCACCTCCAACGGACTAGCGGGAGGGGAGCAGTACTTC.

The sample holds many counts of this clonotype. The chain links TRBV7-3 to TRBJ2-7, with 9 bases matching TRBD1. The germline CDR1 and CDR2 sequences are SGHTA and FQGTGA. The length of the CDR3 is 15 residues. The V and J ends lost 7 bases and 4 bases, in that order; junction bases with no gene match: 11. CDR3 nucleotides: TGTGCCAGCAACCTCCGGGACAGGGTCTTGTACGAGCAGTACTTC. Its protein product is CASNLRDRVLYEQYF.

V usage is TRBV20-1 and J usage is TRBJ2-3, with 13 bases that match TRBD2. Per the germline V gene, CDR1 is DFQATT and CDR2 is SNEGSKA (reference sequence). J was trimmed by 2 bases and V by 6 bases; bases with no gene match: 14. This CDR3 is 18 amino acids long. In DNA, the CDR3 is TGCAGTGCGCCGGGACTAGCGGGGAAGGGGGCACACACAGATACGCAGTATTTT. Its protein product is CSAPGLAGKGAHTDTQYF.

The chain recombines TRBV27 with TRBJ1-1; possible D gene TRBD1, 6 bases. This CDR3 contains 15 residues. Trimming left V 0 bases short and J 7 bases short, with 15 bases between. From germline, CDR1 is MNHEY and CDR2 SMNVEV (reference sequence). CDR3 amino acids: CASSLSRGGAGEAFF. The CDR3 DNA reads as TGTGCCAGCAGTTTATCCCGCGGGGGGGCTGGTGAAGCTTTCTTT.

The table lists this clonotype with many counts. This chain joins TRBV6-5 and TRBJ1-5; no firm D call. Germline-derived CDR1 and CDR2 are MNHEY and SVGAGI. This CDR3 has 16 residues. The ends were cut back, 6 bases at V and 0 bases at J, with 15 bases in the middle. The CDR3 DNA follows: TGTGCCAGCAGGCCTCGGACGTTGTATAGCAATCAGCCCCAGCATTTT. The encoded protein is CASRPRTLYSNQPQHF.